Described below is a single TCR beta chain sequence and its context. Its antigen remains unidentified. Within one base of it there is no much larger clone, and no base qualities were kept. Relative to germline, V is missing 5 bases and J is missing 5 bases, with 3 bases of the junction outside any gene match. CDR1 SGHAT and CDR2 FQNNGV are derived from the germline V gene. The CDR3 spans 13 residues, from the cysteine through the phenylalanine. Only the CDR3 DNA is retained, 39 bases long and in frame from the first base. The library was obtained by the immunoSEQ multiplex PCR assay. For the multiplex PCR, a mixture combining 60 forward primers for TCR Vbeta segments and 13 reverse primers for TCR Jbeta segments was used. A multiplex PCR assay on genomic DNA amplified the CDR3 region of rearranged TCR beta genes. The amplified TCR beta libraries were sequenced on the Illumina HiSeq System as 87-base-pair reads. The original pipeline was this. In a later analysis, some 80 million unique TCR beta chains were counted across the 500 to 700 repertoires, and approximately 9.9 million of these chains were shared by at least two donors. Raw reads were error-corrected and collapsed into unique sequences with a nearest-neighbor algorithm that merged closely related sequences to remove PCR and sequencing errors. To assign V, D and J gene segments, CDR3 sequences were aligned to IMGT reference sequences. For a sequence to be retained, a match of at least six nucleotides to both a V gene segment and a J gene segment was required. Rearrangements were called productive when the CDR3 lacked stop codons and stayed in frame with V and J; all others were non-productive. Following IMGT convention, CDR3 was defined as the stretch from the second conserved V-encoded cysteine up to the conserved J-encoded phenylalanine. The earlier analysis of 450 to 750 of the donors excluded any sequence lacking an unambiguous match to a single V gene segment. In an earlier analysis of 450 to 750 of the donors, a V segment was called functional when productive rearrangements were above 56.7%, and segregating when the standard deviation between donors exceeded 5%. A statistical classification framework was developed to diagnose cytomegalovirus status using the catalog of TCR beta chain sequences. A later analysis assigned V and J genes by comparing TCR nucleotide sequences with IMGT/GENE-DB human TR gene sequences. A later analysis assigned CDR3 sequences and most-parsimonious VDJ recombination scenarios with the TCRdist pipeline. In a later analysis, each TCR beta chain was defined by its CDR3 amino acid sequence together with its V-gene family, and reads without a unique V-gene family were excluded. In a later analysis, fewer than 650 highly shared, low-generation-probability nucleotide sequences were removed to address suspected cross-contamination and a sequencing artifact. For each public chain, a later analysis derived a clonal expansion index from normalized ranks of inferred template counts within each repertoire. Generation probabilities in a later analysis came from a VDJ recombination model fitted to out-of-frame rearrangements, and those results were checked against IGoR. A later analysis scored TCR-TCR, TCR-HLA and TCR-CMV co-occurrence with hypergeometric tests, applying a repertoire-size bias correction to TCR pairs. In a later analysis, false discovery rates were estimated by permuting HLA or CMV assignments 20 times. In a later analysis, co-occurring TCRs were grouped with DBSCAN, and TCRdist sequence similarity was added when clustering was performed within HLA-allele-positive subsets. Co-occurrence clustering excluded repertoires with fewer than 30,000 or more than 120,000 public chains, plus five with anomalous nucleotide sharing. Drawn from immuneACCESS, this table holds only the in-frame rearrangements with V and J called that TCRdb kept. Clones are partly lost; checked studies trace under half to an unresolved V gene and leave the rest unexplained. V, J and clone size were drawn from that table, and D and trimming were deduced from the DNA. The sample has approximately 130,000 clones on record, 77% of them singletons. The biggest ten clones account for about 6% of the sample.

This entry belongs to a study of cytomegalovirus exposure and HLA in healthy donors (TCRdb year 2017). In the study overall: An earlier analysis of some 500 of the donors reported 276 Gb of sequence data and some 120 million unique TCR beta sequences from 150 million to 200 million T cells. Roughly 300 gigabases of sequencing data and 70 million to 100 million unique TCR sequences made up an early release that covered 500 to 650 HLA-typed donors. The genetic ancestry cluster associated with self-reported Caucasian donors included 81% of the 300 to 400 genotyped donors. The study was designed to test whether signatures of past pathogen exposure could be identified by cataloging public T cell receptors. The study profiled the T cell repertoires of around 700 subjects by immunosequencing and related them to cytomegalovirus serostatus. Along with the approximately 600-subject first cohort, a separate validation cohort of roughly 110 different subjects was used. To predict cytomegalovirus infection status, the study combined high-throughput TCR immunosequencing, statistical association of individual TCRs with disease status, and machine learning. In a later analysis, previously published TCR beta repertoires from 550 to 750 donors were re-analyzed and high-resolution HLA genotyping was added so that TCR occurrence patterns could be studied. The later analysis used no new phenotypic data to find candidate immune exposures, relying instead on TCR beta sequences and their occurrence across donors. An earlier analysis of some 500 of the donors used high-throughput TCR beta sequencing to judge whether each TCR beta V gene segment behaved as functional or pseudogenic. Donor age, sex, ethnicity and CMV serostatus were compiled together with the repertoire data. A later genetic analysis took genome-wide SNP genotypes for about 60% of the roughly 670 donors and used that subset as a discovery cohort. Every repertoire in the discovery cohort had been generated on one and the same sequencing platform. Both class I and class II loci were covered by HLA typing, at four-digit resolution. The number of typed donors differed by locus: about 620-640 for A, B, C, DRB1 and DQB1; 522 for DQA1; around 580 for DPA1; and 400 to 480 for DPB1. Four to six DR-DQ haplotypes were handled as single units for association and clustering because linkage in the cohort was strong. Among around 400 genotyped donors of the cohort, an average of approximately 200,000 unique TCR beta nucleotide sequences was sequenced per donor, of which roughly 17% were non-productive.

The paper as a whole reports these results and caveats: Presence/absence analyses assumed roughly uniform sequencing depth across donors, an assumption that may not hold. In a later analysis, several top co-occurrence clusters were reported to appear linked to parvovirus B19, influenza, CMV and Epstein-Barr virus. The study gave a list of under 200 TCR beta chains associated with cytomegalovirus. In a later analysis, HLA-associated TCR beta chains were found to be more clonally expanded and to have lower generation probabilities than equally common non-associated chains. In this cohort, only TCR beta chains were sequenced, and detectable features were limited by the absence of alpha or paired-chain data. Broadly in line with IMGT annotations, most TCR beta V segments showed up in productive rearrangements about 87% or about 30% of the time in an earlier analysis of approximately 640 of the donors. Most CMV-associated TCR beta chains appeared to be HLA-restricted in a later analysis, and the HLA associations seemed to be driven largely by CMV exposure. A further reported finding was that TCR beta sequences accurately predicted the HLA-A and HLA-B alleles for most subjects in the first cohort. Because HLA typing was unavailable for some donors at each locus, only the typed subset was used in association tests. Correlated functional status among segregating V segments might be attributable to linkage disequilibrium, but an unknown experimental factor could not be ruled out. A later genetic analysis associated a missense DCLRE1C variant with V-gene and J-gene trimming of TCR beta chains, and an independent cohort replicated the association. A few of the identified cytomegalovirus-associated TCR beta chains were confirmed in vitro to be specific for cytomegalovirus antigens. While some public TCRs were present in many individuals, most TCR sequences turned up only very rarely across donors. A later analysis found that TCR association rates varied across HLA loci, with DRB1 alleles showing the most associated TCRs and HLA-C alleles the fewest. The sequencing pipeline was judged likely to have produced a cluster of highly shared sequence variants as a technical artifact. For the cohort, immune exposure information was limited to CMV serostatus. The 87-base-pair reads could not distinguish some IMGT-functional V segments, including TRBV6-2 and TRBV6-3, so those segments were excluded. In both the original and validation cohorts, the classifier was reported to diagnose cytomegalovirus status with high specificity and sensitivity. At a false discovery rate of 0.05, a later analysis linked some 18,000 TCR beta sequences to specific HLA alleles. A later genetic analysis reported fewer N-insertions in productive TCRs among donors in an Asian-associated ancestry cluster than the roughly 700-donor mean. It was suggested by the authors that the approach could potentially be generalized to other disease states and immunological phenotypes. Strong co-occurrence of HLA alleles, especially DR and DQ, made assigning TCR associations to individual alleles difficult. Because counts were too low, seventeen rarely observed V segments, including chromosome 9 orphons, were left out of the earlier analysis of about 500 of the donors.

The cohort was made up of roughly 670 healthy bone marrow donors. All cohort members were sampled while nominally healthy, although unrecorded immune exposures were likely present. The donor was CMV seropositive and belonged to the group of 270 or so seropositive cohort members. Every donor gave a peripheral blood sample, and the peripheral blood mononuclear cells from that sample were used for TCR beta sequencing. The Qiagen DNeasy Blood Extraction Kit was used to extract genomic DNA from the blood cell samples. The specimen sequenced was PBMCs. Recombination joined TRBV11-2 with TRBJ1-2; 9 nucleotides in the junction match TRBD1. This TCR was recovered from a man between 18 and 29 years old in good health and CMV-seropositive. CDR3 region: CASSQQGAYGYTF. The nucleotide sequence is given as TGTGCCAGCAGCCAACAGGGGGCGTATGGCTACACCTTC. The variable domain in full, with residues beyond the CDR3 obtained from the reference TRBV11-2 and TRBJ1-2 genes, is EAGVAQSPRYKIIEKRQSVAFWCNPISGHATLYWYQQILGQGPKLLIQFQNNGVVDDSQLPKDRFSAERLKGVDSTLKIQPAKLEDSAVYLCASSQQGAYGYTFGSGTRLTVV.